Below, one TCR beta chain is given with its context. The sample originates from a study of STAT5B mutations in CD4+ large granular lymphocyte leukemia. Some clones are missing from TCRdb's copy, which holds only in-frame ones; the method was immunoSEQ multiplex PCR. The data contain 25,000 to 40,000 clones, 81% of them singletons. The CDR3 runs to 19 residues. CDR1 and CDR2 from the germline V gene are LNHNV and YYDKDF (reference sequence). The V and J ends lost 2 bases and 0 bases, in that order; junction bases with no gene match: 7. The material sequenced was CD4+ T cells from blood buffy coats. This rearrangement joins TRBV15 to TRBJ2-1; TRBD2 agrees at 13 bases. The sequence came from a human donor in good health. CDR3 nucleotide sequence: TGTGCCACCAGCAGATCATCGGGACTAGCGGGGAGCTCCTACAATGAGCAGTTCTTC. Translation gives CATSRSSGLAGSSYNEQFF.